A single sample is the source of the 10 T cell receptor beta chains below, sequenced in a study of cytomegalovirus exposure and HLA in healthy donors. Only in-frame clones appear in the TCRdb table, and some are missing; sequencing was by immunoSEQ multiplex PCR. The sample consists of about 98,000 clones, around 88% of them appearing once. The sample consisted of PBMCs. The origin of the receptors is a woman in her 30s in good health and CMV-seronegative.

CDR3 loop: CASSLSPGDSPLYGYTF. CDR3 coding DNA: TGTGCCAGCAGTTTGTCCCCGGGGGACAGTCCCCTCTATGGCTACACCTTC. This chain joins TRBV28 and TRBJ1-2; TRBD1 aligns across 7 bases. V was pared by 3 bases and J by 4 bases, with 14 bases of the junction left unmatched. Germline values: CDR1 MDHEN, CDR2 SYDVKM. The CDR3 is 17 residues long.

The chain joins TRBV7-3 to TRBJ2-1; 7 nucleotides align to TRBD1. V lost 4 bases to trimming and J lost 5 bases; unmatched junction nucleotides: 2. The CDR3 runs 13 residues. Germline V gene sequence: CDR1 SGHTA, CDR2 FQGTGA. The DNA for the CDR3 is TGTGCCAGCAGCTCCGGACAGGACAATGAGCAGTTCTTC. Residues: CASSSGQDNEQFF.

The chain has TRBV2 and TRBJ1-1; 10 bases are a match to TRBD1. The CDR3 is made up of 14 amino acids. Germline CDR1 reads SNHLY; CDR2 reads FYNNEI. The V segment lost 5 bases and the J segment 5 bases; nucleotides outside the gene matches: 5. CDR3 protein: CASSRQGARTEAFF. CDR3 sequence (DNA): TGTGCCAGCAGTCGACAGGGGGCTAGAACTGAAGCTTTCTTT.

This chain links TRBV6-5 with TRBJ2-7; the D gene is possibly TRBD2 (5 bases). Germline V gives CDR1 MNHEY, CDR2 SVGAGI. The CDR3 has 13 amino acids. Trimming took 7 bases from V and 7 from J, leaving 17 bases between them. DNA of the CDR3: TGTGCCAGCATCGGAGAGGGCCAAGGAGAGCAGTACTTC. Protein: CASIGEGQGEQYF.

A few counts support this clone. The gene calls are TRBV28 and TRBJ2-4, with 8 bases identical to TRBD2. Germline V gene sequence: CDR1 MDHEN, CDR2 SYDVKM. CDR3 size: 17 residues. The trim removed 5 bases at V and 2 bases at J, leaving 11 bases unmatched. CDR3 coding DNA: TGTGCCAGCAGTGCCCCCGGGAGCGGGAGTACCAAAAACATTCAGTACTTC. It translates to CASSAPGSGSTKNIQYF.

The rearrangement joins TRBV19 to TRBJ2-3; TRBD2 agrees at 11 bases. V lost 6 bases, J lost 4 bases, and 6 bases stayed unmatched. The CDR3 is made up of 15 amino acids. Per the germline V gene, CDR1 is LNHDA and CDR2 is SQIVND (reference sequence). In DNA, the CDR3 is TGTGCCAGTAGAGTAGCGGGGGGGCCCTCAGATACGCAGTATTTT. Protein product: CASRVAGGPSDTQYF.

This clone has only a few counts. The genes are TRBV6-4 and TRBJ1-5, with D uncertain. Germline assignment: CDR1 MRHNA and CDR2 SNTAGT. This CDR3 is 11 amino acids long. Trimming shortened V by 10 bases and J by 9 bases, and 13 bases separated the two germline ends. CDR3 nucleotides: TGTGCCACCCCGAAAACTTGGCCCCAGCATTTT. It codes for CATPKTWPQHF.

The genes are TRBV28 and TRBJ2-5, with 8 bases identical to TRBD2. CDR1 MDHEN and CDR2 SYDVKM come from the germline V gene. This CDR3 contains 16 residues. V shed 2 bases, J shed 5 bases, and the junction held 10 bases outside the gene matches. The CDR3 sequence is CASSLIGTRGTETQYF. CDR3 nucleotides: TGTGCCAGCAGTTTAATTGGGACTAGGGGTACGGAGACCCAGTACTTC. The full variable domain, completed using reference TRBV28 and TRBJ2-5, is DVKVTQSSRYLVKRTGEKVFLECVQDMDHENMFWYRQDPGLGLRLIYFSYDVKMKEKGDIPEGYSVSREKKERFSLILESASTNQTSMYLCASSLIGTRGTETQYFGPGTRLLVL.

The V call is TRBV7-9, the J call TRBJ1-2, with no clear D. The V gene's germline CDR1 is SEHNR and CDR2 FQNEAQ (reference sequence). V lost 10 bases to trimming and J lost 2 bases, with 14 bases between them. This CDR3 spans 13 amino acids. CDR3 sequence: CATKETENYGYTF. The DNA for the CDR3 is TGTGCCACCAAAGAGACGGAGAACTATGGCTACACCTTC.

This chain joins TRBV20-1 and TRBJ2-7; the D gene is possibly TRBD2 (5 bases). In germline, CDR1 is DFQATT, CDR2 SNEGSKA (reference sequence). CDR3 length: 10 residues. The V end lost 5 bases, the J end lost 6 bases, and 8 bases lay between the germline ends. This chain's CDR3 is CSALRGEQYF. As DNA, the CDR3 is TGCAGTGCTCTCCGGGGCGAGCAGTACTTC.